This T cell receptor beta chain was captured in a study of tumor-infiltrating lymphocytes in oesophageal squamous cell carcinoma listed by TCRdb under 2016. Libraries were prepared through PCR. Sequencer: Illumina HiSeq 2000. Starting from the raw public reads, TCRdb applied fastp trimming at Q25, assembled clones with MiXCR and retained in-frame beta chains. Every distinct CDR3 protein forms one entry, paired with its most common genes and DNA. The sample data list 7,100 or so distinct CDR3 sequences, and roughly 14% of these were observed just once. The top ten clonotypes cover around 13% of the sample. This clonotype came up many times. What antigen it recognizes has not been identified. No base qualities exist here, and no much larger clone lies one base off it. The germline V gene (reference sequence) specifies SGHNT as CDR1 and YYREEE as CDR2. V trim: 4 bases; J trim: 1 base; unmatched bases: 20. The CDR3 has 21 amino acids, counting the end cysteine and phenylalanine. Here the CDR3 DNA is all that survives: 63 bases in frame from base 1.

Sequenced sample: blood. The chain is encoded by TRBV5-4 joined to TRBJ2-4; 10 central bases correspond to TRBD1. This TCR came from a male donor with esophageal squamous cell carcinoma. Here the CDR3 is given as CASSGDRGRIVGQAAKNIQYF. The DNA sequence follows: TGTGCCAGCAGCGGGGACAGGGGCCGGATTGTAGGCCAAGCTGCCAAAAACATTCAGTACTTC. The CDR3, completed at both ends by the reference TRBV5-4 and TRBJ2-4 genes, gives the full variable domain ETGVTQSPTHLIKTRGQQVTLRCSSQSGHNTVSWYQQALGQGPQFIFQYYREEENGRGNFPPRFSGLQFPNYSSELNVNALELDDSALYLCASSGDRGRIVGQAAKNIQYFGAGTRLSVL.